The next 9 T cell receptor beta chains were all read from a single sample in a study of T cells in women clearing cervical HPV infection. Repertoires were generated with immunoSEQ multiplex PCR, while TCRdb's copy carries only in-frame clones and drops some. The repertoire shows approximately 39,000 clones; the top ten hold 1.7%. Sequenced input: blood buffy coat. The source of these receptors is a woman between 18 and 69 years old with a cervical HPV16 infection that either progressed to CIN3+ or cleared (not recorded which).

About this clone: With the read ending 3 residues before the CDR3 end, the germline J gene is used to fill in that end. This chain connects TRBV6-2 or TRBV6-3 to TRBJ2-3; 7 bases fit TRBD2. Germline V gives CDR1 MNHEY, CDR2 SVGEGT. This CDR3 is 14 amino acids long. CDR3 loop: CASSYGGEQETQYF. CDR3 bases read: TGTGCCAGCAGTTACGGGGGGGAACAAGAGACG.

On this clone itself: The read stops 3 residues short of the end of the CDR3; the missing end is completed from the germline J gene. The V gene is TRBV27, the J gene TRBJ2-1; D is unclear. Trimming cost V 6 bases and J 4 bases, with 13 bases left between them. This CDR3 contains 14 residues. Looked up from germline, CDR1 is MNHEY and CDR2 is SMNVEV (reference sequence). The CDR3 sequence: CASRTAARYNEQFF. The DNA read from the CDR3 is TGTGCCAGCAGGACGGCCGCGCGGTACAATGAG.

Concerning this clone itself: The sequence runs out 3 residues before the end of the CDR3; the remainder is reconstructed from the germline J gene. This rearrangement joins TRBV5-1 to TRBJ2-1; 12 bases fit TRBD1. The CDR3 extends over 15 amino acids. Germline CDR1 reads SGHRS; CDR2 reads YFSETQ. With 6 bases clipped from V and 7 bases from J, the junction kept 8 bases outside the gene matches. The CDR3 loop reads CASIRDRGRGNEQFF. The DNA read from the CDR3 is TGCGCCAGCATCAGGGACAGGGGGCGCGGTAATGAG.

Concerning this clone: Read coverage stops 3 residues before the CDR3 terminus; the germline J gene supplies the remainder. The V call is TRBV28, the J call TRBJ2-6; D is perhaps TRBD1 (6 bases). V was clipped by 6 bases and J by 0 bases, with 9 bases between them. The CDR3 is made up of 15 amino acids. Germline CDR1 is MDHEN and CDR2 is SYDVKM. CDR3 sequence reads: CASRQGSSGANVLTF. The CDR3 DNA, read in part, is TGTGCCAGCAGACAGGGCAGCTCTGGGGCCAACGTC.

Comments on this clone: Sequencing ends 3 residues short of the CDR3 end; the germline J gene provides the rest. The chain recombines TRBV30 with TRBJ2-4; D possibly uses TRBD1 or TRBD2 (5 bases each). This CDR3 region has 15 residues. From germline, CDR1 is GTSNPN and CDR2 SVGIG (reference sequence). The sequenced part of the CDR3 DNA is TGTGCCTGGTCCATCGTGGTGAGGGGTGGCTATGGT. Amino acids: CAWSIVVRGGYG. The whole CDR3 is CAWSIVVRGGYGQYF.

Comment on this clone: Sequencing ends 3 residues short of the CDR3 end; the germline J gene provides the rest. The rearrangement uses TRBV4-2 and TRBJ1-4; a weak D match, TRBD1 (6 bases). The CDR3 is 16 amino acids. Germline V lookup: CDR1 LGHNA, CDR2 YNFKEQ. V was pared by 1 base and J by 0 bases, with 9 bases between. The sequenced CDR3 bases are TGTGCCAGCAGCCAAGGGACAGAAGCAACTAATGAAAAA. The encoded protein is CASSQGTEATNEK. The CDR3 reads in full as CASSQGTEATNEKLFF.

A word on this clone: The CDR3 extends 3 residues past the end of the read, so its final part is completed from the germline J gene. The V gene is TRBV19, the J gene TRBJ2-7, with 7 bases identical to TRBD1. Germline V CDR1 and CDR2: LNHDA, SQIVND (reference sequence). There are 13 residues in the CDR3. With 3 bases clipped from V and 2 bases from J, the junction kept 1 base outside the gene matches. Partial CDR3 DNA: TGTGCCAGTAGTATGCAGGGGGCCTACGAG. Amino acid sequence: CASSMQGAYE. The full CDR3 sequence reads CASSMQGAYEQYF. Full variable domain (outside the CDR3, taken from reference TRBV19 and TRBJ2-7): DGGITQSPKYLFRKEGQNVTLSCEQNLNHDAMYWYRQDPGQGLRLIYYSQIVNDFQKGDIAEGYSVSREKKESFPLTVTSAQKNPTAFYLCASSMQGAYEQYFGPGTRLTVT.

For this clone: Sequencing ends 3 residues short of the CDR3 end; the germline J gene provides the rest. The J gene is TRBJ2-5, the V gene TRBV9; D not certain. The CDR3 runs to 16 residues. Trimming pared 0 bases from V and 5 bases from J, leaving 17 bases between. Germline lookup yields CDR1 SGDLS and CDR2 YYNGEE. CDR3 bases read: TGTGCCAGCAGCGTAGCTTCGGGTCGTACTCCCGAGACC. It codes for CASSVASGRTPET. In full, the CDR3 is CASSVASGRTPETQYF.

On this clone: The read stops 3 residues short of the end of the CDR3; the missing end is completed from the germline J gene. This rearrangement joins TRBV7-9 to TRBJ2-2; D is undetermined. V lost 5 bases to trimming and J lost 2 bases, with 3 bases between them. The CDR3 is 12 amino acids. Germline loops: CDR1 SEHNR, CDR2 FQNEAQ (reference sequence). CDR3 loop: CASSPNTGELFF. The sequenced part of the CDR3 DNA is TGTGCCAGCAGCCCAAACACCGGGGAG.